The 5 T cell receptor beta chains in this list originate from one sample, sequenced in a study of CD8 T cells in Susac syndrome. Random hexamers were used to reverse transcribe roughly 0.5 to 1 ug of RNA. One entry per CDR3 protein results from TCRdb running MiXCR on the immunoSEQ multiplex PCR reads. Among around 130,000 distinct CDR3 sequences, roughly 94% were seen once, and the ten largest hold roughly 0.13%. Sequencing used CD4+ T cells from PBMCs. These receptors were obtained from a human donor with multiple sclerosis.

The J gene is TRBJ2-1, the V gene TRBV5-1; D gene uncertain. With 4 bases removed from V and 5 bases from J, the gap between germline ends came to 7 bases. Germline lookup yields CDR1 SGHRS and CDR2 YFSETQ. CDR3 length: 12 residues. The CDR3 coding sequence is TGCGCCAGCAGCCCTCCGAACAATGAGCAGTTCTTC. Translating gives CASSPPNNEQFF.

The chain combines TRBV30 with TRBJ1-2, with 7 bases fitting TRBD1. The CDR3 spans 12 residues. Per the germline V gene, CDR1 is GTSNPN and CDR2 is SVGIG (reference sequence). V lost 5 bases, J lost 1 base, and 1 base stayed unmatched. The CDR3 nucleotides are TGTGCCTGGGACAGGGTTAACTATGGCTACACCTTC. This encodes CAWDRVNYGYTF.

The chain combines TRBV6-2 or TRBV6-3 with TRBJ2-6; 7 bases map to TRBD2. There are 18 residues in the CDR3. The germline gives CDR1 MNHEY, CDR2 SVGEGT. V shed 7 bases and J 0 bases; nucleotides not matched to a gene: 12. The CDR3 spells CASIRVAGLGSGANVLTF. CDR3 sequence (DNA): TGTGCCAGCATTCGAGTAGCGGGCCTCGGCTCTGGGGCCAACGTCCTGACTTTC.

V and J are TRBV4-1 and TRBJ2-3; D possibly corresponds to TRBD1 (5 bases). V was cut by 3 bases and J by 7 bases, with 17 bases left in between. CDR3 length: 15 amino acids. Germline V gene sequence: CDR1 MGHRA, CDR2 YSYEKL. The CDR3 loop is CASSHGSMAGNTQYF. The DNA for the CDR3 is TGCGCCAGCAGCCACGGTTCCATGGCAGGGAATACGCAGTATTTT.

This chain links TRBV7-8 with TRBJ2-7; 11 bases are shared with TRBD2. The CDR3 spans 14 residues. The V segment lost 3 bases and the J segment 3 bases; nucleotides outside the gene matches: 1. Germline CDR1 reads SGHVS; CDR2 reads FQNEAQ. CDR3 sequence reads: CASSLGLADYEQYF. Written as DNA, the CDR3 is TGTGCCAGCAGCTTGGGACTAGCGGACTACGAGCAGTACTTC.